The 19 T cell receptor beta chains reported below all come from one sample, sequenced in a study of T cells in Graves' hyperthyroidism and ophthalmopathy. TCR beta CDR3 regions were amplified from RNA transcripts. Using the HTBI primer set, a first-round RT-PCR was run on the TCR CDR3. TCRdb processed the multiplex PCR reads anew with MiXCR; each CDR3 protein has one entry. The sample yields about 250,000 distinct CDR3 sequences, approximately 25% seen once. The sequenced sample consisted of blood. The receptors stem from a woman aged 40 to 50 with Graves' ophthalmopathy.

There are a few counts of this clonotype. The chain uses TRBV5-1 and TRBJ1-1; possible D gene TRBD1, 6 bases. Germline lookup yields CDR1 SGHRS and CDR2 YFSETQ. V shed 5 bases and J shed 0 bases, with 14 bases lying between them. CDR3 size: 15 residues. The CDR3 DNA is TGCGCCAGCAGTACGGGTGGACAGATGAACACTGAAGCTTTCTTT. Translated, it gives CASSTGGQMNTEAFF.

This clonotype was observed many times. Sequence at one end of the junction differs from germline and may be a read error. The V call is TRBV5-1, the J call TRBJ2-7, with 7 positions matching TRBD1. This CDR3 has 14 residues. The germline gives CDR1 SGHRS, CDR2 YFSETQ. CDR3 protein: CVSSLADRTYEQYF. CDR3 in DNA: TGCGTCAGCAGCTTGGCGGACAGGACTTACGAGCAGTACTTC. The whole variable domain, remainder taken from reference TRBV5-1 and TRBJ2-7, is KAGVTQTPRYLIKTRGQQVTLSCSPISGHRSVSWYQQTPGQGLQFLFEYFSETQRNKGNFPGRFSGRQFSNSRSEMNVSTLELGDSALYLCVSSLADRTYEQYFGPGTRLTVT.

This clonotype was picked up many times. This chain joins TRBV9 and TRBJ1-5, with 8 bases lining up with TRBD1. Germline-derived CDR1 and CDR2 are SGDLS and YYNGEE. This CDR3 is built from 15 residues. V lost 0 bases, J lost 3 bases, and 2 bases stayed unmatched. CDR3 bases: TGTGCCAGCAGCGTAGGGGACAGGTTCAATCAGCCCCAGCATTTT. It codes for CASSVGDRFNQPQHF.

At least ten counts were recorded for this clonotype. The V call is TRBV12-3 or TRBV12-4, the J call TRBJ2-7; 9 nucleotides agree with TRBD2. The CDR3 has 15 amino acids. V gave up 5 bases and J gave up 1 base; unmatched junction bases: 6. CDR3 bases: TGTGCCAGCAGTGGAATAGCGGGAGCGTCCTACGAGCAGTACTTC. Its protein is CASSGIAGASYEQYF.

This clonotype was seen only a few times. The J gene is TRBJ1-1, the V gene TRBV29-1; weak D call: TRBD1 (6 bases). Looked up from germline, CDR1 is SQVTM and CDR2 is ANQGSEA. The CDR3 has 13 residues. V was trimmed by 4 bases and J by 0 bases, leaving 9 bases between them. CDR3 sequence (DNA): TGCAGCGTTGGGGGGCAGATGAACACTGAAGCTTTCTTT. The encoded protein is CSVGGQMNTEAFF. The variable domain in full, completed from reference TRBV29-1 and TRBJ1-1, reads SAVISQKPSRDICQRGTSLTIQCQVDSQVTMMFWYRQQPGQSLTLIATANQGSEATYESGFVIDKFPISRPNLTFSTLTVSNMSPEDSSIYLCSVGGQMNTEAFFGQGTRLTVV.

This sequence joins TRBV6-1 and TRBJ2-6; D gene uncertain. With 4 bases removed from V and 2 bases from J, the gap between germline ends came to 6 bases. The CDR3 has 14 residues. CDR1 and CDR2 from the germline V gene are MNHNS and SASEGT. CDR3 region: CASSAPPGANVLTF. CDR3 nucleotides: TGTGCCAGCAGTGCACCACCTGGGGCCAACGTCCTGACTTTC.

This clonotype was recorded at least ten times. CDR3 coding DNA: TGTGCCAGCAGCCAAGGTATCGAATGGGACGAGCAGTACTTC. As protein: CASSQGIEWDEQYF. V usage is TRBV4-2 and J usage is TRBJ2-7; D uncertain. The CDR3 loop spans 14 amino acids. The germline V and J ends were trimmed by 1 base and 5 bases, with 12 bases remaining between them. Per the germline V gene, CDR1 is LGHNA and CDR2 is YNFKEQ.

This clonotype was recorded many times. The CDR3, as DNA: TGTGCCAGCACCAGACAGGGAAGGGACACTGAAGCTTTCTTT. As protein: CASTRQGRDTEAFF. The rearrangement joins TRBV6-1 to TRBJ1-1; TRBD1 matches at 7 bases. The CDR3 consists of 14 residues. J lost 3 bases, V lost 7 bases, and 8 bases had no gene match. From germline, CDR1 is MNHNS and CDR2 SASEGT.

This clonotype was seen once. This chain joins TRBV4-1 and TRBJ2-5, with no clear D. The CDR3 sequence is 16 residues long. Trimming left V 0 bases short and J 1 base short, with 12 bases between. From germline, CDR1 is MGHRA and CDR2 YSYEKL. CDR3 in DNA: TGCGCCAGCAGCCAAGATTCGGCCGGTTTCCAAGAGACCCAGTACTTC. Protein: CASSQDSAGFQETQYF.

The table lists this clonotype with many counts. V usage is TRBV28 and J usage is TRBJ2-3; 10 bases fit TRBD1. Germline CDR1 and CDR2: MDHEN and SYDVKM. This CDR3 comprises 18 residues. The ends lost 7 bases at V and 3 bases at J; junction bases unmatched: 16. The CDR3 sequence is CASTSIIRTGGDTDTQYF. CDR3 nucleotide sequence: TGTGCCAGCACTTCTATCATTAGGACAGGGGGTGATACAGATACGCAGTATTTT.

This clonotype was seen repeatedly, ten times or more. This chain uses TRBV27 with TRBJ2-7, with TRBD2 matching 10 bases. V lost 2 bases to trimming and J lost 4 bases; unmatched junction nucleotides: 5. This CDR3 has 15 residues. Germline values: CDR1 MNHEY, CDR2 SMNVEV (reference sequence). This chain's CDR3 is CASSLVASGSYEQYF. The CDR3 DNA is TGTGCCAGCAGTTTAGTGGCTAGCGGGAGTTACGAGCAGTACTTC.

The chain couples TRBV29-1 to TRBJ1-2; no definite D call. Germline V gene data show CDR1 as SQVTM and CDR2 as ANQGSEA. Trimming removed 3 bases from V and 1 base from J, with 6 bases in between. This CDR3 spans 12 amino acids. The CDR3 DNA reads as TGCAGCGTTGAGGCGAGTAACTATGGCTACACCTTC. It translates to CSVEASNYGYTF.

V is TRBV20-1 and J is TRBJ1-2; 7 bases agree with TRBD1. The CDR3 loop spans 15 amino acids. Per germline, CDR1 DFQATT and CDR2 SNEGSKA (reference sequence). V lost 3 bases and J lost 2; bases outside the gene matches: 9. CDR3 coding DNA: TGCAGTGCTAGCGGGCCTACAGGGGAGAACTATGGCTACACCTTC. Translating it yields CSASGPTGENYGYTF.

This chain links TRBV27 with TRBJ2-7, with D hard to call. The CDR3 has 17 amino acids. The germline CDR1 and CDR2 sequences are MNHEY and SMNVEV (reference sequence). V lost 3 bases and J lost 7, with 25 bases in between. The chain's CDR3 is CASSFASRASGMREQYF. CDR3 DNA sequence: TGTGCCAGCAGTTTTGCGTCTCGGGCTAGTGGGATGAGGGAGCAGTACTTC.

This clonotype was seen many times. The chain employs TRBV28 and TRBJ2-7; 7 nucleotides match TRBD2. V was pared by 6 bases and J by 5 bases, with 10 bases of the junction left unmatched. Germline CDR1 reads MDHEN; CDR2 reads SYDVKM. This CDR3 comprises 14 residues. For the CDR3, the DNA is TGTGCCAGCAGGGCGCCGGGGGGTTCCCACGAGCAGTACTTC. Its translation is CASRAPGGSHEQYF.

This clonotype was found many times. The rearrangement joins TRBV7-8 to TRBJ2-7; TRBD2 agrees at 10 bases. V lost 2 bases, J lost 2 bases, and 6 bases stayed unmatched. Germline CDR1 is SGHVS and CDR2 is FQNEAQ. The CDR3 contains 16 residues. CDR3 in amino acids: CASSLIAGGVTYEQYF. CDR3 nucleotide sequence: TGTGCCAGCAGCTTAATAGCGGGAGGAGTAACCTACGAGCAGTACTTC.

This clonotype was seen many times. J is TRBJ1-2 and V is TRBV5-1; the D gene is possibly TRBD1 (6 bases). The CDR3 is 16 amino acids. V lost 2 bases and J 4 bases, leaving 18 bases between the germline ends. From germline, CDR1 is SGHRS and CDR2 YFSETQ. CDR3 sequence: CASSFIAAGGSYGYTF. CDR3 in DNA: TGCGCCAGCAGCTTTATCGCAGCTGGGGGCAGCTATGGCTACACCTTC.

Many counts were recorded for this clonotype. CDR3 sequence: CASSPRRGESQETQYF. CDR3 DNA sequence: TGTGCCAGCAGTCCTCGCCGTGGGGAGAGTCAAGAGACCCAGTACTTC. The chain employs TRBV6-5 and TRBJ2-5, with D possibly being TRBD2 (5 bases). This CDR3 is built from 16 residues. Trimming stripped 5 bases from V and 2 bases from J, with 18 bases between. In germline, CDR1 is MNHEY, CDR2 SVGAGI.

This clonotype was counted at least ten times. For the CDR3, the DNA is TGTGCCAGCAGTTCACCGGGACTAGCGTACAACCCACCCGGGGAGCTGTTTTTT. Its protein product is CASSSPGLAYNPPGELFF. The rearrangement uses TRBV28 and TRBJ2-2; 10 bases match TRBD2. Germline lookup yields CDR1 MDHEN and CDR2 SYDVKM. CDR3 length equals 18 residues. V trimming: 4 bases; J trimming: 6 bases; junction bases outside the gene matches: 14.